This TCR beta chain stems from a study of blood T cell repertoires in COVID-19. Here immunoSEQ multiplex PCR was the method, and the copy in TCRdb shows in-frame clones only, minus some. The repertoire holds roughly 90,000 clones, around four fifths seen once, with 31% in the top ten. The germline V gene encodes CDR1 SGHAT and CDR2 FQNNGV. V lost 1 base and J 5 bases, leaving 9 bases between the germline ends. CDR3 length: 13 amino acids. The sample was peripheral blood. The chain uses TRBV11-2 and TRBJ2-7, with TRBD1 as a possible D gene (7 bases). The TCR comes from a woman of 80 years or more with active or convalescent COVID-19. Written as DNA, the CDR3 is TGTGCCAGCAGCTTAGCCAGGGGGGACGAGCAGTACTTC. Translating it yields CASSLARGDEQYF.